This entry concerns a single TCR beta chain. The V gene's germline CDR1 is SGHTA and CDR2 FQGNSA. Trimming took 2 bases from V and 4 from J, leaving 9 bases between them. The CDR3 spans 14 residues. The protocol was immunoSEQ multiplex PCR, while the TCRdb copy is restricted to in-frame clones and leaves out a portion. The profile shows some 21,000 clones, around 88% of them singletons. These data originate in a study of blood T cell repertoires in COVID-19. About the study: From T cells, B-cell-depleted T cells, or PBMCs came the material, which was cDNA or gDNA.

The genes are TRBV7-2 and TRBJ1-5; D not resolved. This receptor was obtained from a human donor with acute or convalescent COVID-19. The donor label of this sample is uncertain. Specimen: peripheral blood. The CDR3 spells CASSLMGTNQPQHF. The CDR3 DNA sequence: TGTGCCAGCAGCTTAATGGGCACTAATCAGCCCCAGCATTTT. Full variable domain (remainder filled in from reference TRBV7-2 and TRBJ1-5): GAGVSQSPSNKVTEKGKDVELRCDPISGHTALYWYRQSLGQGLEFLIYFQGNSAPDKSGLPSDRFSAERTGGSVSTLTIQRTQQEDSAVYLCASSLMGTNQPQHFGDGTRLSIL.